These 8 T cell receptor beta chains originate from one sample sequenced in a study of post-analysis software for immune sequencing data (dated by TCRdb to about 2015). The investigation overall reported the following: Significantly higher frequencies in patients than in controls were found for several TRBV segments, including TRBV5-6, TRBV5-1 and TRBV20-1.

The antigens of these receptors remain unknown. Library method: PCR. The sequencer was an Illumina HiSeq 2500. To reduce PCR and sequencing biases, unique molecular identifiers were incorporated into the TCR beta cDNA libraries. TCRdb reanalyzed the raw reads on its own, using fastp at Q25 for trimming and MiXCR for clone calling, and kept in-frame beta chains. Rows with one shared CDR3 protein collapse into an entry with the most common genes and DNA. Present in this sample are hundreds of thousands of distinct CDR3 sequences, roughly three fifths of which were seen just once. 11% of the sample rests with the top ten. The sequenced sample was blood. The receptor set was obtained from a girl aged 2 to 9 with multiple sclerosis.

This sequence joins TRBV12-3 or TRBV12-4 and TRBJ2-3; tentatively, D is TRBD1 or TRBD2 (6 bases each). This CDR3 is 15 amino acids long. V was trimmed by 5 bases and J by 4 bases, leaving 16 bases between them. The CDR3 DNA follows: TGTGCCAGCAGTAGCCGGGACACGGGAGCAGATACGCAGTATTTT. Encoded protein: CASSSRDTGADTQYF.

This clonotype appeared a few times. This sequence joins TRBV24-1 and TRBJ2-1; TRBD1 agrees at 11 bases. The CDR3 totals 16 residues. Germline CDR1 KGHDR, CDR2 SFDVKD. V shed 3 bases, J shed 6 bases, and the junction held 6 bases outside the gene matches. The chain's CDR3 is CATSDPGTGGPNEQFF. CDR3 DNA sequence: TGTGCCACCAGTGATCCAGGGACAGGGGGTCCCAATGAGCAGTTCTTC.

There are a few counts of this clonotype. This chain uses TRBV7-8 with TRBJ1-5; TRBD1 might be the D (6 bases). CDR3 length: 13 amino acids. CDR1 is SGHVS and CDR2 is FQNEAQ in the germline V gene. Trimming took off 11 bases at V and 2 bases at J, with 13 bases between the two ends. CDR3 in amino acids: CASGGEGNQPQHF. CDR3 in DNA: TGTGCCTCGGGGGGCGAGGGCAATCAGCCCCAGCATTTT. The entire variable domain, with the rest obtained from reference TRBV7-8 and TRBJ1-5, is as follows: GAGVSQSPRYKVAKRGQDVALRCDPISGHVSLFWYQQALGQGPEFLTYFQNEAQLDKSGLPSDRFFAERPEGSVSTLKIQRTQQEDSAVYLCASGGEGNQPQHFGDGTRLSIL.

The chain has TRBV10-1 and TRBJ2-5; possibly TRBD1 for D (6 bases). CDR3 size: 16 residues. V lost 6 bases, J lost 5 bases, and 22 bases lay in between. Germline V gives CDR1 WNHNN, CDR2 SYGVQD (reference sequence). This chain's CDR3 is CASSTSRDTFGETQYF. The CDR3 nucleotides are TGCGCCAGCAGCACCTCTCGGGACACTTTCGGGGAGACCCAGTACTTC.

This clonotype showed up just a few times. This chain uses TRBV6-2 or TRBV6-3 with TRBJ2-1; D is ambiguous. The CDR3 length is 13 residues. V lost 4 bases and J 2 bases, leaving 6 bases between the germline ends. Germline CDR1 is MNHEY and CDR2 is SVGEGT. The CDR3: CASSSYAYNEQFF. CDR3 DNA: TGTGCCAGCAGTTCGTACGCCTACAATGAGCAGTTCTTC.

The chain employs TRBV10-3 and TRBJ2-3, with 10 positions matching TRBD2. This CDR3 is built from 16 residues. V trimming: 4 bases; J trimming: 4 bases; junction bases outside the gene matches: 8. Germline V gene data show CDR1 as ENHRY and CDR2 as SYGVKD. The DNA of the CDR3 is TGTGCCATCAGTGGTCCAAGCGGGAGGGCCGCAGATACGCAGTATTTT. Encoded protein: CAISGPSGRAADTQYF.

This clonotype has more than one count but fewer than ten. The chain recombines TRBV6-1 with TRBJ2-3, with D maybe TRBD1 (6 bases). V lost 4 bases and J 2 bases, leaving 16 bases between the germline ends. The CDR3 runs 16 residues. The germline V gene has CDR1 MNHNS and CDR2 SASEGT. The CDR3 coding sequence is TGTGCCAGCAGTGTGCGGCTCAGGGGCCTCACAGATACGCAGTATTTT. Protein: CASSVRLRGLTDTQYF.

The chain has TRBV5-1 and TRBJ2-3; D is unresolved. Germline values: CDR1 SGHRS, CDR2 YFSETQ. CDR3 length: 15 amino acids. V was cut by 8 bases and J by 1 base, with 17 bases left in between. DNA for the CDR3: TGCGCCAGTTTTGACTCGCCGACCCGCACAGATACGCAGTATTTT. Amino acids: CASFDSPTRTDTQYF.